The present entry profiles one TCR beta chain with its context. The V gene's germline CDR1 is MDHEN and CDR2 SYDVKM. V was pared by 5 bases and J by 9 bases, with 10 bases between. This CDR3 region has 12 residues. Data came from immunoSEQ multiplex PCR; TCRdb stores just in-frame clones and leaves some out. The table records some 40,000 clones, about four fifths of them present only once. The sample is drawn from a study of OX40 agonist ivuxolimab in advanced cancers. This rearrangement joins TRBV28 to TRBJ1-4; D unresolved. This receptor was taken from an adult with an advanced solid tumor such as melanoma, head and neck, liver or kidney cancer. This specimen consisted of CD4+ or CD8+ T cells sorted from blood, obtained in a trial of the OX40 agonist ivuxolimab. The CDR3 bases are TGTGCCAGCAGTGAAGGGTGGAAAAAACTGTTTTTT. It codes for CASSEGWKKLFF.